Below are 19 T cell receptor beta chains sequenced from a single sample in a study of cytomegalovirus exposure and HLA in healthy donors. Only in-frame clones appear in the TCRdb table, and some are missing; sequencing was by immunoSEQ multiplex PCR. The sample carries over 200,000 clones, roughly 84% recorded once. Sequenced sample: PBMCs. Every receptor here comes from a woman between 25 and 40 years old in good health and CMV-seropositive.

The gene calls are TRBV11-2 and TRBJ2-3; 11 bases align to TRBD2. This CDR3 has 16 amino acids. The germline V gene encodes CDR1 SGHAT and CDR2 FQNNGV. V trimming: 3 bases; J trimming: 3 bases; junction bases outside the gene matches: 5. The CDR3 spells CASSFRLAGSTDTQYF. CDR3 coding DNA: TGTGCCAGCAGCTTCAGACTAGCGGGGAGTACAGATACGCAGTATTTT.

This clone was observed a handful of times. V is TRBV6-8 and J is TRBJ2-6, with D perhaps matching TRBD1 (6 bases). This CDR3 is built from 14 residues. Germline values: CDR1 MNHGY, CDR2 SAAAGT. The V end was cut by 6 bases, the J end by 6 bases, with 12 bases between. CDR3 sequence (DNA): TGTGCCAGCAGCCCGGACAGCCTGGCCAACGTCCTGACTTTC. Translated, it gives CASSPDSLANVLTF.

V and J are TRBV19 and TRBJ1-1; no clear D gene. The CDR3 is 15 amino acids. V gave up 5 bases and J gave up 0 bases, with 13 bases separating them. Per germline, CDR1 LNHDA and CDR2 SQIVND (reference sequence). CDR3 region: CASSLYDGVNTEAFF. The CDR3 DNA is TGTGCCAGTAGTTTATACGATGGGGTGAACACTGAAGCTTTCTTT.

This chain connects TRBV28 to TRBJ2-7; a weak D match, TRBD1 (6 bases). The ends were cut back, 3 bases at V and 7 bases at J, with 16 bases in the middle. The CDR3 has 14 residues. CDR1 MDHEN and CDR2 SYDVKM come from the germline V gene. As DNA, the CDR3 is TGTGCCAGCAGTTTGGACAGACCGTTTACAGAGCAGTACTTC. Its protein is CASSLDRPFTEQYF.

The V and J genes are TRBV11-3 and TRBJ1-1, with 10 positions matching TRBD1. CDR1 is SGHNT, CDR2 YENEEA, per germline. With 5 bases clipped from V and 6 bases from J, the junction kept 9 bases outside the gene matches. This CDR3 contains 15 residues. The CDR3 nucleotides are TGTGCCAGCAGCCTCCGGGACAGGGGTTTGTCTGAAGCTTTCTTT. It is translated as CASSLRDRGLSEAFF.

This clone showed up just once. The chain couples TRBV9 to TRBJ1-2; TRBD1 agrees at 7 bases. Germline assignment: CDR1 SGDLS and CDR2 YYNGEE. The CDR3 is 16 residues long. With V trimmed by 0 bases and J by 8 bases, 13 bases remained unmatched. CDR3 residues: CASSVARTGVVKGYTF. The DNA of the CDR3 is TGTGCCAGCAGCGTAGCCCGGACAGGCGTGGTGAAGGGCTACACCTTC. Full variable domain (rest looked up from reference TRBV9 and TRBJ1-2): DSGVTQTPKHLITATGQRVTLRCSPRSGDLSVYWYQQSLDQGLQFLIQYYNGEERAKGNILERFSAQQFPDLHSELNLSSLELGDSALYFCASSVARTGVVKGYTFGSGTRLTVV.

The V call is TRBV11-2, the J call TRBJ2-5, with D hard to call. The germline V gene has CDR1 SGHAT and CDR2 FQNNGV. The CDR3 runs 15 residues. Trimming cost V 3 bases and J 0 bases, with 11 bases left between them. The CDR3 loop reads CASSFALLDQETQYF. The CDR3 DNA sequence: TGTGCCAGCAGCTTTGCGTTACTTGACCAAGAGACCCAGTACTTC.

This clone was detected only a few times. The genes are TRBV11-2 and TRBJ1-2, with a possible D match to TRBD1 (5 bases). This CDR3 has 12 amino acids. CDR1 is SGHAT and CDR2 is FQNNGV in the germline V gene. V was pared by 10 bases and J by 6 bases, with 15 bases between. The CDR3 sequence is CATLQGFDGYTF. The CDR3 nucleotides read TGTGCCACCCTTCAGGGTTTTGATGGCTACACCTTC.

The chain uses TRBV7-2 and TRBJ1-2; D ambiguous. CDR1 and CDR2 from the germline V gene are SGHTA and FQGNSA. Trimming shortened V by 3 bases and J by 1 base, and 9 bases separated the two germline ends. The CDR3 sequence is 14 residues long. Written as DNA, the CDR3 is TGTGCCAGCAGCTTGGAGGGAGTTAACTATGGCTACACCTTC. Translation gives CASSLEGVNYGYTF.

This chain uses TRBV4-3 with TRBJ1-1; D gene uncertain. CDR3 length equals 14 residues. Trimming stripped 4 bases from V and 1 base from J, with 10 bases between. The germline V gene encodes CDR1 LGHNA and CDR2 YSLEER. This chain's CDR3 is CASSPGPRNTEAFF. CDR3 DNA: TGCGCCAGCAGCCCAGGACCGCGGAACACTGAAGCTTTCTTT.

This sequence joins TRBV7-6 and TRBJ2-2, with 8 bases aligning to TRBD2. J was trimmed by 4 bases and V by 8 bases; bases with no gene match: 12. The CDR3 runs to 16 residues. The germline V gene has CDR1 SGHVS and CDR2 FNYEAQ. The CDR3 region is CASGEVAGRVTGELFF. CDR3 DNA sequence: TGTGCCAGCGGAGAGGTAGCGGGACGAGTCACCGGGGAGCTGTTTTTT.

The CDR3 coding sequence is TGCGCCAGCAGCCAGATGAGGGGGGGCACTGAAGCTTTCTTT. Its translation is CASSQMRGGTEAFF. The rearrangement joins TRBV4-3 to TRBJ1-1, with D perhaps TRBD1 (6 bases). V lost 3 bases, J lost 4 bases, and 12 bases lay in between. The germline V gene encodes CDR1 LGHNA and CDR2 YSLEER. The CDR3 is made up of 14 amino acids.

This chain uses TRBV2 with TRBJ1-3; D remains unclear. Trimming took off 5 bases at V and 5 bases at J, with 16 bases between the two ends. This CDR3 spans 15 amino acids. Germline CDR1 is SNHLY and CDR2 is FYNNEI. This CDR3 reads CASSISVVRRNTIYF. The CDR3 nucleotides are TGTGCCAGCAGTATTTCGGTCGTGCGGAGAAACACCATATATTTT.

The V gene is TRBV29-1, the J gene TRBJ2-2, with TRBD2 identical over 8 bases. The length of the CDR3 is 16 residues. Germline CDR1 and CDR2: SQVTM and ANQGSEA. With V trimmed by 5 bases and J by 5 bases, 13 bases remained unmatched. CDR3 loop: CSVLLRSGSGTGELFF. Written as DNA, the CDR3 is TGCAGCGTTTTGCTTCGAAGCGGGAGTGGGACCGGGGAGCTGTTTTTT.

This clone is a singleton in its sample. The chain combines TRBV4-1 with TRBJ2-1, with a tentative D call TRBD2 (5 bases). Germline CDR1 and CDR2: MGHRA and YSYEKL. The ends were cut back, 0 bases at V and 8 bases at J, with 11 bases in the middle. This CDR3 has 14 amino acids. The CDR3 loop reads CASSQETLADEQFF. CDR3 bases: TGCGCCAGCAGCCAAGAGACGCTAGCAGATGAGCAGTTCTTC.

This rearrangement joins TRBV27 to TRBJ2-7, with D perhaps being TRBD1 or TRBD2 (5 bases each). The V end lost 5 bases, the J end lost 5 bases, and 19 bases lay between the germline ends. In germline, CDR1 is MNHEY, CDR2 SMNVEV (reference sequence). The CDR3 runs to 15 residues. The CDR3 nucleotides are TGTGCCAGCAGTCGGGCCGGGGCGACTCTAGACGAGCAGTACTTC. As protein: CASSRAGATLDEQYF.

The J gene is TRBJ1-1, the V gene TRBV2; D remains ambiguous. CDR3 size: 14 residues. Deletions cut 3 bases from V and 5 bases from J, with 13 bases between. CDR1 and CDR2 from the germline V gene are SNHLY and FYNNEI. In nucleotides, the CDR3 is TGTGCCAGCAGTGACAGGAGTGTTCAAACTGAAGCTTTCTTT. This translates into CASSDRSVQTEAFF.

This clone was detected a few times. V and J are TRBV7-2 and TRBJ1-3; D is possibly TRBD1 (5 bases). The CDR3 has 19 amino acids. Per the germline V gene, CDR1 is SGHTA and CDR2 is FQGNSA. V dropped 5 bases and J dropped 3 bases, with 26 bases sitting between them. For the CDR3, the DNA is TGTGCCAGCAGCAATTTTTGGGCCTCGGGGCCTCTTAATGGAAACACCATATATTTT. Translation: CASSNFWASGPLNGNTIYF.

This clone showed up just a few times. The rearrangement links TRBV5-6 to TRBJ1-5, with D perhaps TRBD1 (6 bases). Germline V CDR1 and CDR2: SGHDT, YYEEEE. The CDR3 loop spans 15 amino acids. V gave up 4 bases and J gave up 6 bases, with 17 bases separating them. CDR3 amino acids: CASSSPQGPGQPQHF. The CDR3 DNA follows: TGTGCCAGCAGCAGCCCTCAGGGGCCGGGTCAGCCCCAGCATTTT. The full variable domain, in which reference TRBV5-6 and TRBJ1-5 provide the parts outside the CDR3, is DAGVTQSPTHLIKTRGQQVTLRCSPKSGHDTVSWYQQALGQGPQFIFQYYEEEERQRGNFPDRFSGHQFPNYSSELNVNALLLGDSALYLCASSSPQGPGQPQHFGDGTRLSIL.